The clone carrying this T cell receptor (beta chain) was counted only a few times. Its antigen is not identified. The record originates from a study of long-term antiretroviral therapy in people with HIV. Study-level results: Clones with expansion before ART led the repertoire at all time points.

The germline gives CDR1 MDHEN, CDR2 SYDVKM. This CDR3 has 15 residues. J lost 5 bases, V lost 2 bases, and 9 bases had no gene match. Samples were assayed with immunoSEQ v3.0 at survey level. Clones were read by immunoSEQ multiplex PCR, and TCRdb kept only the in-frame ones, dropping some. The sample carries 30,000 to 40,000 clones, 87% recorded once. The V and J genes are TRBV28 and TRBJ2-7; 7 bases map to TRBD2. The material sequenced was unsorted PBMCs, taken 1.1 years after starting antiretroviral therapy. This clonotype originated in a man between 18 and 29 years old with HIV. CDR3 in DNA: TGTGCCAGCAGTTTACGCGGGAGATCACCAAACGAGCAGTACTTC. It specifies CASSLRGRSPNEQYF.